This T cell receptor beta chain came from a study of T cell responses to AZD1222 COVID-19 vaccine. The overall study: Second-dose groups at about 4 or about 12 weeks were pooled. Study-wide points: Possibly, clonal diversity was underestimated; donors were largely white British and included more females. Variant regions that are unmutated are reportedly the target of nearly half of spike-specific TCRs. Two doses of AZD1222 preceded a rise in Spike-specific TCR breadth and depth.

Worth noting for this clone: Its antigen is still unknown.

The CDR3 has 15 amino acids. Trimming took 0 bases from V and 2 from J, leaving 9 bases between them. Germline assignment: CDR1 SGHRS and CDR2 YFSETQ. Only in-frame clones appear in the TCRdb table, and some are missing; sequencing was by immunoSEQ multiplex PCR. Of 100,000 to 120,000 clones in the sample, roughly nine tenths are singletons; the top ten hold 3.2%. The sequence derives from an adult in good health. The material sequenced was peripheral blood, taken on day 0 of AZD1222 vaccination. This chain links TRBV5-1 with TRBJ1-5, with a weak D call TRBD1 (6 bases). This CDR3 reads CASSLETGGNQPQHF. CDR3 nucleotide sequence: TGCGCCAGCAGCTTGGAGACAGGCGGCAATCAGCCCCAGCATTTT.